This T cell receptor beta chain was documented in a study of T cell responses to AZD1222 COVID-19 vaccine (dated by TCRdb to about 2021). Some background on the complete study: AZD1222 recipients whose second dose came at about 4 weeks and those whose second dose came at about 12 weeks were combined into one group, since spike-specific TCR depth and breadth did not differ between the two schedules. Enrollment into the trials was organized by age into subgroups of 18-55, 56-69 and 70-plus years, and those subgroups contained roughly 140, 27 and 60 TCR-sequenced participants, respectively. A total of 240 or so trial participants underwent TCR sequencing, of whom 207 had received two doses of AZD1222 and 26 had received two doses of the MenACWY control vaccine.

The table lists this clone with a few counts. Its antigen is currently not known. The record has no base qualities; no much larger clone is one base away. The CDR3 regions of human TCRbeta chains were analyzed by immunosequencing. The paper's data handling went like this. Repertoire TCRs were checked for matches against a reference library of SARS-CoV-2-specific TCRs that had been generated using the MIRA antigen-specificity platform. Breadth meant the fraction of unique TCRs that were SARS-CoV-2-associated, whereas depth meant the fraction of total T cells that were SARS-CoV-2-associated. Each spike-specific TCR was assigned to its reactive spike region and to a CD4 or CD8 class using the MIRA data. Log10-transformed breadth and depth values were compared by one-way ANOVA with Sidak's multiple comparisons tests. Sourced from immuneACCESS, this table was stored by TCRdb with only in-frame sequences that have V and J called. A share of the clones is absent; for the studies checked, an unresolved V gene accounts for under half, and the remainder has no known explanation. V, J and clone size derive from that table, while D and trimming were established from the DNA sequence. This sample holds 90,000 to 120,000 clones; roughly nine tenths were observed only once. Of the sample, 5.5% to 8% falls within the top ten clones.

Broad study findings and their caveats: Conclusions about previously exposed vaccinees are limited, since just five or six AZD1222 recipients were seropositive for SARS-CoV-2 at baseline. No day 14 peak-response samples were available, so repertoires were characterized only after the peak T cell response. The vaccine-associated CD4 TCRs covered the entire spike protein, and the dominant responses fell in regions 160-218 and 743-854. After two AZD1222 doses, spike-specific TCR breadth and depth were significantly higher than at day 0 and than in MenACWY recipients. In the small 56-69-year group, the increase in depth fell short of significance, most likely because of low power. Most participants were white British and females outnumbered males, and the authors suggested that clonal diversity may have been underestimated. Reportedly, close to half of the unique spike-specific TCRs recognized epitopes lying outside the regions that are mutated in the B.1.351 and B.1.1.7 variants.

The time point label, as the study defines it: baseline before first vaccination. Samples from vaccinated people were obtained from the UK trials COV001 and COV002, which included a single-blind randomized controlled phase 2/3 trial of AZD1222 (ChAdOx1 nCoV-19) in healthy adults. Trial participant PBMC samples were collected at day 0 and day 28 after the second dose for TCRbeta chain sequencing. The germline V gene supplies CDR1 SGHRS and CDR2 YFSETQ. The CDR3 sequence holds 14 residues, the cysteine and phenylalanine included. The kept DNA is CDR3 alone, 42 bases in frame from the first base. V is pared back by 0 bases and J by 8 bases, with 14 bases lying between the germline termini.

The source of this sequence is an adult in good health. This specimen was peripheral blood, taken on day 0 of AZD1222 vaccination. This receptor chain uses TRBV5-1 and TRBJ1-1, with TRBD1 tentatively as D gene (5 bases match). The nucleotide sequence reads TGCGCCAGCAGCTTGGACCAGGGTACCACAGAAGCTTTCTTT. This translates into CASSLDQGTTEAFF. The full variable domain, completed from the reference TRBV5-1 and TRBJ1-1 proteins outside the CDR3, reads KAGVTQTPRYLIKTRGQQVTLSCSPISGHRSVSWYQQTPGQGLQFLFEYFSETQRNKGNFPGRFSGRQFSNSRSEMNVSTLELGDSALYLCASSLDQGTTEAFFGQGTRLTVV.